The T cell receptor beta chain under discussion was sequenced for a study of graft-versus-host responses after intestinal transplantation. Whole-study context: Multivisceral, liver-intestinal, or isolated intestinal grafts were transplanted into recipients. All recipients got anti-thymocyte globulin induction, then tacrolimus and steroids for 2 to 4 years.

For this clone: The antigen is unknown.

This CDR3 region has 12 residues. V lost 0 bases and J lost 7, with 4 bases in between. CDR1 and CDR2 from the germline V gene are SGDLS and YYNGEE. Study conclusions and caveats: GvH clones appeared in recipient marrow, some first in ileum or blood.

Sequencing was performed with immunoSEQ multiplex PCR; in TCRdb, only in-frame clones are kept and a portion is missing. Found here are 70,000 to 95,000 clones, roughly 93% of them singletons; the top ten hold approximately 1.1%. The specimen comprised unstimulated CD8+ T cells sorted from spleen or lymph node cells, sampled before transplant. The gene calls are TRBV9 and TRBJ1-4, with unresolved D. The clonotype was recovered from a human donor who was the organ donor for an intestinal transplant. The CDR3 DNA reads as TGTGCCAGCAGCGTAGACGGTGAAAAACTGTTTTTT. This translates into CASSVDGEKLFF.